This record covers a single T cell receptor beta chain. Its antigen remains unidentified. This sample also contains other DNA sequences that code for the same CDR3. The data were obtained in a study of cytomegalovirus exposure and HLA in healthy donors. The study's findings and limits: Cytomegalovirus association was assigned to around 150 TCR beta chains.

Trimming stripped 1 base from V and 5 bases from J, with 6 bases between. CDR3 size: 13 residues. Germline loops: CDR1 SGHTA, CDR2 FQGNSA. Produced via immunoSEQ multiplex PCR; TCRdb's table is partial and in-frame only. The data contain 65,000 or so clones, about 94% of them singletons. The sample was PBMCs. This TCR derives from a man younger than 30 in good health and CMV-seropositive. This chain uses TRBV7-2 with TRBJ1-5; no clear D gene. As DNA, the CDR3 is TGTGCCAGCAGCTTAGGCCAGGATCAGCCCCAGCATTTT. Protein sequence: CASSLGQDQPQHF.